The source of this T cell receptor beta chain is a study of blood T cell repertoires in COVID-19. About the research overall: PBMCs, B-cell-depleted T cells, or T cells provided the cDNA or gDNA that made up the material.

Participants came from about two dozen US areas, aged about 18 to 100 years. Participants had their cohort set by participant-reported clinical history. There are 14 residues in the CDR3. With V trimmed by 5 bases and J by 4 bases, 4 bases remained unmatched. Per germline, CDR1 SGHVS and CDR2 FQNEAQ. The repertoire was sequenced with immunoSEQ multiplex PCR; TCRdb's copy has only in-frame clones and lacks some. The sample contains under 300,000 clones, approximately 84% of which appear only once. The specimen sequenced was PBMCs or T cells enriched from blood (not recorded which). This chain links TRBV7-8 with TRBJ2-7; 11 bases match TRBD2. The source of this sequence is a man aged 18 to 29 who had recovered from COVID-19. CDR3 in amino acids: CASSRGLAVYEQYF. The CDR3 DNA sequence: TGTGCCAGCAGCCGGGGACTAGCGGTATACGAGCAGTACTTC.